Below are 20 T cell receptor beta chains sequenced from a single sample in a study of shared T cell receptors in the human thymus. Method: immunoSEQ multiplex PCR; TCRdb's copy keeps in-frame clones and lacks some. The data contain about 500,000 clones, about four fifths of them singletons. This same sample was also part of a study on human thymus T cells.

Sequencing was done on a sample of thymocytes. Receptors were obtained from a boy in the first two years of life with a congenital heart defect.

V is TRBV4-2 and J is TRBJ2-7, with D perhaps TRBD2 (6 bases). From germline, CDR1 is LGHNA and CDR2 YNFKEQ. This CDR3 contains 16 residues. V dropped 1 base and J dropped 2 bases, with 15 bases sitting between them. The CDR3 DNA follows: TGTGCCAGCAGCCAAGTTTTGGAGGGCCCCGCCTACGAGCAGTACTTC. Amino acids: CASSQVLEGPAYEQYF.

The CDR3 nucleotides are TGTGCCAGCAGTTACACCCCCGGGAGGGCCAAAAACATTCAGTACTTC. Amino acids: CASSYTPGRAKNIQYF. The chain employs TRBV6-5 and TRBJ2-4, with 7 nucleotides matching TRBD2. The germline V gene encodes CDR1 MNHEY and CDR2 SVGAGI. There are 16 residues in the CDR3. The trim removed 2 bases at V and 1 base at J, leaving 5 bases unmatched.

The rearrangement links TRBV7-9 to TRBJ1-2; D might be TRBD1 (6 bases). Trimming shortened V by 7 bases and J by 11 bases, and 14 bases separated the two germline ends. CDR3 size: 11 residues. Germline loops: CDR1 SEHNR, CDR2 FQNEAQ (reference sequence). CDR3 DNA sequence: TGTGCCAGCAATTTAAGGGGGAAGTACACCTTC. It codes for CASNLRGKYTF.

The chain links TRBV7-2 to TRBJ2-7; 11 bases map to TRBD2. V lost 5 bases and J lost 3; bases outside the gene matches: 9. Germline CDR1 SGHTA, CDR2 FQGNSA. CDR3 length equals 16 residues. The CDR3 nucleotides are TGTGCCAGCAGCCAGATTACTAGCGGGGGCTTCTACGAGCAGTACTTC. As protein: CASSQITSGGFYEQYF.

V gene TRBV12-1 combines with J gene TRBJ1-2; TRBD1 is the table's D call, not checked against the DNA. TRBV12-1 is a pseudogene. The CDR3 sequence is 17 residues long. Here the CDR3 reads CASSFSDGGQGAGGYTF. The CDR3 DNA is TGTGCCAGCAGCTTTTCGGACGGGGGACAGGGGGCAGGGGGCTACACCTTC.

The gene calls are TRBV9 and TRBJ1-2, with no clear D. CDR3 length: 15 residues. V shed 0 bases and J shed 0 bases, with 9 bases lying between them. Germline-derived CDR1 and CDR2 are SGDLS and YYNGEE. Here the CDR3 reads CASSVDTTANYGYTF. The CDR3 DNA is TGTGCCAGCAGCGTAGACACAACCGCTAACTATGGCTACACCTTC.

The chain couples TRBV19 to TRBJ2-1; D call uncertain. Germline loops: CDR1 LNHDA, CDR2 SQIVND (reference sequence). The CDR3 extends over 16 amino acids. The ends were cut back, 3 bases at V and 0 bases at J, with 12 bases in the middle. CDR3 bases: TGTGCCAGTAGTATCCCCGCGGCCCACTCCTACAATGAGCAGTTCTTC. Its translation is CASSIPAAHSYNEQFF.

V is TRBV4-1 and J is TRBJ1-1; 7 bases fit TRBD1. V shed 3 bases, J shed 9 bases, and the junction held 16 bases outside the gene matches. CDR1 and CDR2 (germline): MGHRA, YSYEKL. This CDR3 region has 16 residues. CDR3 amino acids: CASSHRSGTVSLQAFF. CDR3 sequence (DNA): TGCGCCAGCAGCCACAGGTCCGGGACAGTTTCTCTTCAAGCTTTCTTT.

The CDR3 region is CASSLAGESGSSYNEQFF. The DNA for the CDR3 is TGTGCCAGCAGCTTAGCGGGGGAGAGCGGGAGCTCCTACAATGAGCAGTTCTTC. The rearrangement uses TRBV7-2 and TRBJ2-1; 8 nucleotides align to TRBD2. Unmatched junction bases numbered 7, after V lost 0 bases and J lost 0 bases. This CDR3 contains 18 residues. CDR1 and CDR2 from the germline V gene are SGHTA and FQGNSA.

CDR3 amino acids: CASRPGTVSYEQYF. CDR3 DNA: TGTGCAAGTCGCCCCGGGACAGTCTCCTACGAGCAGTACTTC. The chain carries TRBV12-2 and TRBJ2-7; TRBD1 was called by the table and not checked on the DNA. TRBV12-2 is a pseudogene. CDR3 length: 14 residues.

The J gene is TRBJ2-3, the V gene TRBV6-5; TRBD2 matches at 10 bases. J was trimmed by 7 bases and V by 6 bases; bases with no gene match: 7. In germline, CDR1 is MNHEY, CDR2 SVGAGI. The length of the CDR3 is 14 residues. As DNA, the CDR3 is TGTGCCAGCAGATTTAGCGGGAGGCGTAATACGCAGTATTTT. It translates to CASRFSGRRNTQYF.

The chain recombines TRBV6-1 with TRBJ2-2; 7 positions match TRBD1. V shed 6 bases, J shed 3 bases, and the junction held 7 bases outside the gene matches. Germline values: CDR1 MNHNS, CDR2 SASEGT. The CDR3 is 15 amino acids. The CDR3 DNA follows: TGTGCCAGCAGGGTGGGACAGTTTGACACCGGGGAGCTGTTTTTT. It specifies CASRVGQFDTGELFF.

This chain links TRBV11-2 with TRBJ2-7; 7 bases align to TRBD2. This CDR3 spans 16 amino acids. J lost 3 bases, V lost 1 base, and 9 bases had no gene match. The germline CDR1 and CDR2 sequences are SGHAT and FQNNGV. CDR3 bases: TGTGCCAGCAGCTTAGGCCTGAGCGGGGAAAACTACGAGCAGTACTTC. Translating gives CASSLGLSGENYEQYF.

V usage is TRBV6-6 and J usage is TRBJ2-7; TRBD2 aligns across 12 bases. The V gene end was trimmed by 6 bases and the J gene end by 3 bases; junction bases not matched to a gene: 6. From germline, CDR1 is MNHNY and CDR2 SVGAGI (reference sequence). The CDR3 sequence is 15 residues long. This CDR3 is CASRPGLAGDYEQYF. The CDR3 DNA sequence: TGTGCCAGCAGACCGGGACTAGCGGGCGACTACGAGCAGTACTTC.

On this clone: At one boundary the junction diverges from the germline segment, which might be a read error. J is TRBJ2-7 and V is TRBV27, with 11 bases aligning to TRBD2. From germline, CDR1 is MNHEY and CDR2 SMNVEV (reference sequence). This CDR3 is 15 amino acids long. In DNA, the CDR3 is TGTGCCAGCAGTGTATCCGGGACTAGCGGCTACGAGCAGTACTTC. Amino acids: CASSVSGTSGYEQYF.

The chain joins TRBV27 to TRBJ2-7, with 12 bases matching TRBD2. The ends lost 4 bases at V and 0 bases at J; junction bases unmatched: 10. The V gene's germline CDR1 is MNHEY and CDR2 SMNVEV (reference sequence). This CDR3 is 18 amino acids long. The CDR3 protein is CASSCHLPTSGSSYEQYF. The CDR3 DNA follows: TGTGCCAGCAGTTGCCACCTACCGACTAGCGGGAGCTCCTACGAGCAGTACTTC.

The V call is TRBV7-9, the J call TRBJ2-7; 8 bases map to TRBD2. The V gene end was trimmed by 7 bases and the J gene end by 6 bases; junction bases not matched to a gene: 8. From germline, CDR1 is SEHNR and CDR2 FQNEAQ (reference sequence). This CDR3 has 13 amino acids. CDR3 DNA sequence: TGTGCCAGCACCCCGGGAGGGAGCCGCGAGCAGTACTTC. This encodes CASTPGGSREQYF.

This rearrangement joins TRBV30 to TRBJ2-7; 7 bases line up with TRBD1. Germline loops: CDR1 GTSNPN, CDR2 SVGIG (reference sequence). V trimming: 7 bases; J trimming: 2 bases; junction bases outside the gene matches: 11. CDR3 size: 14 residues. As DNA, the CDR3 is TGTGCCTCTACACCCGGGACAGTACCCTACGAGCAGTACTTC. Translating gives CASTPGTVPYEQYF.

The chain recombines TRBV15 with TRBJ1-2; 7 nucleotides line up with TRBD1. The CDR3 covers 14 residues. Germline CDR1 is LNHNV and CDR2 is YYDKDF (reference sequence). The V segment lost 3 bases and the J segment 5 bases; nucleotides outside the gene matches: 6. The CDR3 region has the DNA TGTGCCACCAGCAGTGAGACAGGGAGGTATGGCTACACCTTC. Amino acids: CATSSETGRYGYTF.

The CDR3 sequence is CASSQGGTGGANEQFF. The CDR3 bases are TGCGCCAGCAGCCAGGGTGGGACAGGGGGCGCGAATGAGCAGTTCTTC. The V call is TRBV4-3, the J call TRBJ2-1; 12 nucleotides line up with TRBD1. Germline-derived CDR1 and CDR2 are LGHNA and YSLEER. V lost 3 bases, J lost 7 bases, and 7 bases stayed unmatched. The CDR3 is made up of 16 amino acids.